These 27 T cell receptor beta chains came from one sample sequenced in a study of Ad26.COV2.S vaccination and SARS-CoV-2 variants. TCRdb keeps only in-frame clones here, not all; method: immunoSEQ multiplex PCR. Seen here are about 180,000 clones, around 85% observed once, and the top ten hold about 5.5%. The sequences come from peripheral blood, collected after recovery from COVID-19. These receptors all stem from a human donor who had recovered from COVID-19.

This rearrangement joins TRBV19 to TRBJ2-2, with unresolved D. Germline values: CDR1 LNHDA, CDR2 SQIVND (reference sequence). The CDR3 sequence is 12 residues long. The V gene lost 3 bases and the J gene lost 7 bases, with 6 bases spanning the gap. In DNA, the CDR3 is TGTGCCAGTAGTATGTATGACGGGGAGCTGTTTTTT. Encoded protein: CASSMYDGELFF. Full variable domain (rest looked up from reference TRBV19 and TRBJ2-2): DGGITQSPKYLFRKEGQNVTLSCEQNLNHDAMYWYRQDPGQGLRLIYYSQIVNDFQKGDIAEGYSVSREKKESFPLTVTSAQKNPTAFYLCASSMYDGELFFGEGSRLTVL.

The chain couples TRBV19 to TRBJ2-3; 7 nucleotides align to TRBD1. This CDR3 is built from 15 residues. Germline CDR1 and CDR2: LNHDA and SQIVND (reference sequence). Unmatched junction bases numbered 5, after V lost 2 bases and J lost 3 bases. For the CDR3, the DNA is TGTGCCAGTAGTATAACCACAGGGGAAACAGATACGCAGTATTTT. Its translation is CASSITTGETDTQYF. Together with reference TRBV19 and TRBJ2-3, the CDR3 gives the full variable domain: DGGITQSPKYLFRKEGQNVTLSCEQNLNHDAMYWYRQDPGQGLRLIYYSQIVNDFQKGDIAEGYSVSREKKESFPLTVTSAQKNPTAFYLCASSITTGETDTQYFGPGTRLTVL.

The chain is built from TRBV4-1 and TRBJ2-1; TRBD2 aligns across 11 bases. J lost 7 bases, V lost 4 bases, and 12 bases had no gene match. The CDR3 loop spans 17 amino acids. Germline assignment: CDR1 MGHRA and CDR2 YSYEKL. DNA for the CDR3: TGCGCCAGCAGCCTGAATTCACTAGCGGGAGAGGGAAATGAGCAGTTCTTC. This sequence encodes CASSLNSLAGEGNEQFF.

V usage is TRBV15 and J usage is TRBJ2-4; D may be TRBD1 (5 bases). This CDR3 is built from 15 residues. The germline V gene encodes CDR1 LNHNV and CDR2 YYDKDF (reference sequence). V lost 0 bases to trimming and J lost 3 bases, with 9 bases between them. The CDR3 bases are TGTGCCACCAGCAGAGATAGGGGAAGCAAAAACATTCAGTACTTC. As protein: CATSRDRGSKNIQYF.

In nucleotides, the CDR3 is TGCGCCAGCAGCAACGATCCCGACCCGAGGGGCTATGGCTACACCTTC. Amino acids: CASSNDPDPRGYGYTF. This chain links TRBV5-1 with TRBJ1-2; a weak D match, TRBD1 (5 bases). Trimming took 4 bases from V and 4 from J, leaving 20 bases between them. Per germline, CDR1 SGHRS and CDR2 YFSETQ. This CDR3 has 16 residues.

J is TRBJ1-1 and V is TRBV10-3; D is uncertain. From germline, CDR1 is ENHRY and CDR2 SYGVKD. The CDR3 sequence is 13 residues long. Between the trimmed V and J ends, which lost 7 bases and 5 bases, there was a span of 14 bases. The DNA for the CDR3 is TGTGCCATCACTCGGACCTGGGAGACTGAAGCTTTCTTT. Protein product: CAITRTWETEAFF.

The chain carries TRBV15 and TRBJ1-2; no firm D call. Per the germline V gene, CDR1 is LNHNV and CDR2 is YYDKDF (reference sequence). The CDR3 has 15 amino acids. Trimming removed 0 bases at V and 4 bases at J, with 12 bases between. For the CDR3, the DNA is TGTGCCACCAGCAGAGATCTCGGGCAGGCCTATGGCTACACCTTC. Its protein product is CATSRDLGQAYGYTF.

J is TRBJ1-4 and V is TRBV5-1, with a weak D call TRBD1 (6 bases). The germline CDR1 and CDR2 sequences are SGHRS and YFSETQ. This CDR3 spans 16 amino acids. The V end was cut by 0 bases, the J end by 3 bases, with 12 bases between. The CDR3: CASSLVGGEANEKLFF. CDR3 bases: TGCGCCAGCAGCTTGGTCGGGGGCGAAGCTAATGAAAAACTGTTTTTT.

V is TRBV7-3 and J is TRBJ2-1, with unresolved D. Trimming removed 2 bases at V and 0 bases at J, with 11 bases between. The CDR3 covers 16 residues. CDR1 and CDR2 from the germline V gene are SGHTA and FQGTGA. CDR3 residues: CASSLFLRSSYNEQFF. CDR3 nucleotide sequence: TGTGCCAGCAGCTTATTCTTGCGAAGCTCCTACAATGAGCAGTTCTTC. The full variable domain, in which reference TRBV7-3 and TRBJ2-1 provide the parts outside the CDR3, is GAGVSQTPSNKVTEKGKYVELRCDPISGHTALYWYRQSLGQGPEFLIYFQGTGAADDSGLPNDRFFAVRPEGSVSTLKIQRTERGDSAVYLCASSLFLRSSYNEQFFGPGTRLTVL.

This chain uses TRBV5-1 with TRBJ1-4, with 7 bases matching TRBD1. V trimming: 1 base; J trimming: 3 bases; junction bases outside the gene matches: 3. The CDR3 is 15 residues long. Germline assignment: CDR1 SGHRS and CDR2 YFSETQ. CDR3 sequence: CASSLPDRANEKLFF. The CDR3 region has the DNA TGCGCCAGCAGCTTGCCTGACAGGGCTAATGAAAAACTGTTTTTT.

J is TRBJ1-1 and V is TRBV7-3; no firm D call. The CDR3 spans 16 residues. Trimming removed 0 bases from V and 0 bases from J, with 11 bases in between. Germline loops: CDR1 SGHTA, CDR2 FQGTGA. Here the CDR3 DNA reads TGTGCCAGCAGCTTAACGTTATCCGGGATGAACACTGAAGCTTTCTTT. Its translation is CASSLTLSGMNTEAFF.

V usage is TRBV6-5 and J usage is TRBJ2-1, with 11 bases identical to TRBD2. From germline, CDR1 is MNHEY and CDR2 SVGAGI. The CDR3 length is 15 residues. With V trimmed by 5 bases and J by 6 bases, 6 bases remained unmatched. The CDR3 protein is CASSLAGGSVNEQFF. The CDR3 coding sequence is TGTGCCAGCAGTCTAGCGGGAGGCTCGGTCAATGAGCAGTTCTTC.

V usage is TRBV15 and J usage is TRBJ1-1, with D unclear. Germline CDR1 and CDR2: LNHNV and YYDKDF (reference sequence). The CDR3 has 11 residues. V dropped 7 bases and J dropped 1 base, with 4 bases sitting between them. The CDR3 reads CATTRNTEAFF. CDR3 nucleotides: TGTGCCACCACACGGAACACTGAAGCTTTCTTT.

The chain links TRBV4-1 to TRBJ2-5; D might be TRBD1 (6 bases). V was trimmed by 1 base and J by 4 bases, leaving 19 bases between them. The CDR3 loop spans 17 amino acids. The germline V gene encodes CDR1 MGHRA and CDR2 YSYEKL. In DNA form, the CDR3 reads TGCGCCAGCAGCCAAGCCCCATCCAGGGGCAGAGGAGAGACCCAGTACTTC. Encoded protein: CASSQAPSRGRGETQYF.

The gene calls are TRBV7-8 and TRBJ1-5; D remains unclear. The CDR3 runs to 13 residues. Trimming took 1 base from V and 6 from J, leaving 7 bases between them. CDR1 is SGHVS and CDR2 is FQNEAQ in the germline V gene. CDR3: CASSLGVIQPQHF. For the CDR3, the DNA is TGTGCCAGCAGCTTAGGCGTGATTCAGCCCCAGCATTTT.

This clone showed up just once. V and J are TRBV3-1 (or the pseudogene TRBV3-2) and TRBJ1-2, with 9 bases lining up with TRBD1. The CDR3 length is 16 residues. Germline V lookup: CDR1 LGHDT, CDR2 YNNKEL (reference sequence). After removal of 4 bases from V and 5 bases from J, the junction contained 11 bases not matched to a gene. CDR3 bases: TGTGCCAGCAGCCTACCGGCGGGACAGGGTATTTATGGCTACACCTTC. This encodes CASSLPAGQGIYGYTF.

The rearrangement uses TRBV19 and TRBJ1-1, with D perhaps matching TRBD1 (5 bases). Germline assignment: CDR1 LNHDA and CDR2 SQIVND (reference sequence). The length of the CDR3 is 12 residues. Between the trimmed V and J ends, which lost 7 bases and 6 bases, there was a span of 12 bases. The CDR3 DNA follows: TGTGCCAGTACGGTGGGGCGCGCTGAAGCTTTCTTT. Protein sequence: CASTVGRAEAFF.

J is TRBJ2-7 and V is TRBV5-6; tentatively, D is TRBD2 (6 bases). The V end was cut by 0 bases, the J end by 7 bases, with 8 bases between. Looked up from germline, CDR1 is SGHDT and CDR2 is YYEEEE. The CDR3 has 12 amino acids. The CDR3 loop is CASSLELAEQYF. CDR3 DNA sequence: TGTGCCAGCAGCTTGGAGCTAGCGGAGCAGTACTTC. Full variable domain (missing parts from reference TRBV5-6 and TRBJ2-7): DAGVTQSPTHLIKTRGQQVTLRCSPKSGHDTVSWYQQALGQGPQFIFQYYEEEERQRGNFPDRFSGHQFPNYSSELNVNALLLGDSALYLCASSLELAEQYFGPGTRLTVT.

This chain joins TRBV3-1 (or the pseudogene TRBV3-2) and TRBJ1-6; 8 bases agree with TRBD1. Trimming cost V 2 bases and J 9 bases; bases outside gene matches: 3. CDR3 size: 14 residues. In germline, CDR1 is LGHDT, CDR2 YNNKEL (reference sequence). This chain's CDR3 is CASSQQGASSPLHF. For the CDR3, the DNA is TGTGCCAGCAGCCAACAGGGGGCTAGTTCACCCCTCCACTTT.

This chain joins TRBV4-1 and TRBJ2-3; 12 bases match TRBD2. CDR1 and CDR2 from the germline V gene are MGHRA and YSYEKL. Trimming took 1 base from V and 2 from J; bases not matched to a gene: 1. CDR3 length: 16 residues. For the CDR3, the DNA is TGCGCCAGCAGCCAAGGGACTAGCGGGAACACAGATACGCAGTATTTT. Translation gives CASSQGTSGNTDTQYF.

The chain has TRBV2 and TRBJ2-1; D not certain. Per germline, CDR1 SNHLY and CDR2 FYNNEI. This CDR3 is 14 amino acids long. Trimming removed 8 bases from V and 2 bases from J, with 13 bases in between. The CDR3, as DNA: TGTGCCAGCCGGCCTGTGGCGGCCTACAATGAGCAGTTCTTC. Translated, it gives CASRPVAAYNEQFF.

A single count supports this clone. The chain couples TRBV5-6 to TRBJ1-5; no firm D call. Deletions cut 1 base from V and 4 bases from J, with 3 bases between. The CDR3 has 12 amino acids. CDR1 is SGHDT, CDR2 YYEEEE, per germline. The CDR3 DNA reads TGTGCCAGCAGCTTGCCTAATCAGCCCCAGCATTTT. It translates to CASSLPNQPQHF.

The genes are TRBV19 and TRBJ2-1, with D possibly being TRBD1 (5 bases). The CDR3 extends over 15 amino acids. V was shortened by 8 bases and J by 1 base, with 15 bases between the two germline ends. Germline V gene lookup returns CDR1 LNHDA and CDR2 SQIVND (reference sequence). The CDR3 coding sequence is TGTGCCAGTGAGGTCCAGGGCTATTCCTACAATGAGCAGTTCTTC. Residues: CASEVQGYSYNEQFF. Full variable domain (rest looked up from reference TRBV19 and TRBJ2-1): DGGITQSPKYLFRKEGQNVTLSCEQNLNHDAMYWYRQDPGQGLRLIYYSQIVNDFQKGDIAEGYSVSREKKESFPLTVTSAQKNPTAFYLCASEVQGYSYNEQFFGPGTRLTVL.

This rearrangement joins TRBV27 to TRBJ1-2, with D maybe TRBD1 (6 bases). The CDR3 is 17 amino acids. Germline lookup yields CDR1 MNHEY and CDR2 SMNVEV (reference sequence). Trimming removed 1 base from V and 0 bases from J, with 15 bases in between. The CDR3 nucleotides read TGTGCCAGCAGTTTATATCCAGGGGCGCAAGCTAACTATGGCTACACCTTC. Translated, it gives CASSLYPGAQANYGYTF.

The chain links TRBV29-1 to TRBJ2-3; 7 nucleotides line up with TRBD1. V dropped 8 bases and J dropped 2; count of bases not matched to a gene: 7. The CDR3 is 13 amino acids. CDR1 and CDR2 (germline): SQVTM, ANQGSEA. The CDR3 nucleotides read TGCAGCTTTCTCAGGGGGATCACAGATACGCAGTATTTT. It translates to CSFLRGITDTQYF.

This clone was recorded a few times. The gene calls are TRBV5-4 and TRBJ2-4; D may correspond to TRBD1 or TRBD2 (7 bases each). V was clipped by 4 bases and J by 0 bases, with 11 bases between them. CDR1 SGHNT and CDR2 YYREEE come from the germline V gene (reference sequence). CDR3 length: 15 residues. As DNA, the CDR3 is TGTGCCAGCAGCCCAGGGGGGGTAGCCAAAAACATTCAGTACTTC. Residues: CASSPGGVAKNIQYF.

In its sample, this clone was seen a few times. This chain's CDR3 is CASSERETNEQFF. CDR3 in DNA: TGTGCCAGCAGTGAGCGGGAGACGAATGAGCAGTTCTTC. The chain joins TRBV6-2 or TRBV6-3 to TRBJ2-1; 8 bases match TRBD2. Looked up from germline, CDR1 is MNHEY and CDR2 is SVGEGT. The CDR3 is made up of 13 amino acids. Trimming at V came to 5 bases and at J to 7 bases, leaving 4 bases not matched to a gene.